The clone carrying this T cell receptor beta chain was observed once. This entry comes from a study of blood T cell repertoires in COVID-19. About the study: Specimens from acute and convalescent COVID-19 originated in the United States, Italy and Spain. Sources were T cells, B-cell-depleted T cells, or PBMCs; the material itself was cDNA or gDNA.

Original analysis: Amplification with reference gene primers provided the estimates of nucleated cell counts. Method: immunoSEQ multiplex PCR; TCRdb's copy keeps in-frame clones and lacks some. V, J and clone size reflect that table, while D and trimming were determined from the DNA. The table records approximately 260,000 clones, 89% of them present only once. Germline V lookup: CDR1 SGHTA, CDR2 FQGTGA. The CDR3 is 17 amino acids. The J segment lost 0 bases and the V segment lost 5 bases, leaving 4 bases of the junction unmatched. J is TRBJ2-1 and V is TRBV7-3, with 13 bases aligning to TRBD2. The sample taken for sequencing was peripheral blood. This TCR came from a man over 45 with acute or convalescent COVID-19. The DNA of the CDR3 is TGTGCCAGCAGCCGGACTAGCGGGGGCCTCTCCTACAATGAGCAGTTCTTC. Protein: CASSRTSGGLSYNEQFF.